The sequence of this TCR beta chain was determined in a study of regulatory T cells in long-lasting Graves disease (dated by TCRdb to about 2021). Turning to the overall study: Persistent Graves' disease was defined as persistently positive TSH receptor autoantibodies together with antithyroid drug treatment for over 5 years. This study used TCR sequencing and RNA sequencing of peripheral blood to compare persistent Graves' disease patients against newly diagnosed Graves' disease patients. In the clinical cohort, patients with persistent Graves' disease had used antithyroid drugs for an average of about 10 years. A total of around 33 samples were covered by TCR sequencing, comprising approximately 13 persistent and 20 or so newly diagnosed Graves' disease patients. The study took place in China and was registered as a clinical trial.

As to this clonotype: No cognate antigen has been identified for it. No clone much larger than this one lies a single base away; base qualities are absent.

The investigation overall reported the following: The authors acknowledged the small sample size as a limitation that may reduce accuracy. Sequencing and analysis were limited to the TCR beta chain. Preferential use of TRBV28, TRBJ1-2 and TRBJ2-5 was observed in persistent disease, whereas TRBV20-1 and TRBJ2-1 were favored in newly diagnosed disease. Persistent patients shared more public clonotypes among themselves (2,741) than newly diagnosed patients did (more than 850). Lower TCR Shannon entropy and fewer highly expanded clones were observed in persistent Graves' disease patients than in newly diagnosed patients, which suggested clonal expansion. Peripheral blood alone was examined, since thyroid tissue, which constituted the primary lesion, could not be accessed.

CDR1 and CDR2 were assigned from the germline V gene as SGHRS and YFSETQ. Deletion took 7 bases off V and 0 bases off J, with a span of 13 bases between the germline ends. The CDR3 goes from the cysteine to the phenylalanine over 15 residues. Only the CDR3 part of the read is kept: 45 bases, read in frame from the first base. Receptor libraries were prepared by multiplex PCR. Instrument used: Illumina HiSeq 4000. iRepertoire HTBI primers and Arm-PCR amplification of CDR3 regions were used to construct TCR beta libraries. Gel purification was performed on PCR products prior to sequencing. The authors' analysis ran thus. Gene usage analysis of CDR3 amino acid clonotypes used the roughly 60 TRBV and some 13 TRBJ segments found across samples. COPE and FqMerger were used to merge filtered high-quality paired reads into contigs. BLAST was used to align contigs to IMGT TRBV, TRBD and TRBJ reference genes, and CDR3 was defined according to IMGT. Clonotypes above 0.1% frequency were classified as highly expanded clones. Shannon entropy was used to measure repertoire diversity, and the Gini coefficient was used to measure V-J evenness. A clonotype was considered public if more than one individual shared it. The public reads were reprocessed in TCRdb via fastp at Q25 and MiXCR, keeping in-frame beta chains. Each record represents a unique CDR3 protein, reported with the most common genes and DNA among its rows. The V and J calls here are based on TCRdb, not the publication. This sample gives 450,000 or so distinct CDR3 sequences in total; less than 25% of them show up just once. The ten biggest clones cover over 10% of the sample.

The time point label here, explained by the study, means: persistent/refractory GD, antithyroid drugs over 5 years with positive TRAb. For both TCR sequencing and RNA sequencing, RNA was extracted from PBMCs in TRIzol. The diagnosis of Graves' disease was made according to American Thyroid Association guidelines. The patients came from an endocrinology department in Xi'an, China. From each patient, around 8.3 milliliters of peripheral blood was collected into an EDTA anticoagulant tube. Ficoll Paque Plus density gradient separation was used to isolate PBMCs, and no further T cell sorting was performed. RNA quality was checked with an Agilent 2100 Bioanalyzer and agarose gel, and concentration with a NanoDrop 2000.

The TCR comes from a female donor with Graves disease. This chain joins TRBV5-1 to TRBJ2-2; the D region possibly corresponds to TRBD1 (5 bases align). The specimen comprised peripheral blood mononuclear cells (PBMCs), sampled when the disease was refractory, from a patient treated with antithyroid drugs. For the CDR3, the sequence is CASRNSGSNTGELFF. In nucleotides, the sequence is TGCGCCAGCCGAAATTCAGGGTCGAACACCGGGGAGCTGTTTTTT.